This TCR beta chain was recovered during a study of long-term antiretroviral therapy in people with HIV. General study results and limits: In HIV, the repertoires covered a tighter span of CDR3 lengths than in controls.

A word on this clone: Its antigen is as yet unknown.

The assay, immunoSEQ v3.0, was run at survey level. The assay was immunoSEQ multiplex PCR, and TCRdb's table has in-frame clones only and misses some. This table has about 33,000 clones, about 97% appearing once. PBMC samples from each donor numbered at least one pre-ART and at least two post-ART. The CDR3 loop spans 14 amino acids. V dropped 4 bases and J dropped 6; count of bases not matched to a gene: 5. Germline assignment: CDR1 LNHDA and CDR2 SQIVND (reference sequence). The sequence derives from a man aged 25-45 years with HIV. The material sequenced was unsorted PBMCs, taken 6.9 years after starting antiretroviral therapy. This chain uses TRBV19 with TRBJ2-3, with 9 bases fitting TRBD2. Written as DNA, the CDR3 is TGTGCCAGTAGTAATAGCGGGAGTCCTGATACGCAGTATTTT. This codes for CASSNSGSPDTQYF. The whole variable domain, remainder taken from reference TRBV19 and TRBJ2-3, is DGGITQSPKYLFRKEGQNVTLSCEQNLNHDAMYWYRQDPGQGLRLIYYSQIVNDFQKGDIAEGYSVSREKKESFPLTVTSAQKNPTAFYLCASSNSGSPDTQYFGPGTRLTVL.